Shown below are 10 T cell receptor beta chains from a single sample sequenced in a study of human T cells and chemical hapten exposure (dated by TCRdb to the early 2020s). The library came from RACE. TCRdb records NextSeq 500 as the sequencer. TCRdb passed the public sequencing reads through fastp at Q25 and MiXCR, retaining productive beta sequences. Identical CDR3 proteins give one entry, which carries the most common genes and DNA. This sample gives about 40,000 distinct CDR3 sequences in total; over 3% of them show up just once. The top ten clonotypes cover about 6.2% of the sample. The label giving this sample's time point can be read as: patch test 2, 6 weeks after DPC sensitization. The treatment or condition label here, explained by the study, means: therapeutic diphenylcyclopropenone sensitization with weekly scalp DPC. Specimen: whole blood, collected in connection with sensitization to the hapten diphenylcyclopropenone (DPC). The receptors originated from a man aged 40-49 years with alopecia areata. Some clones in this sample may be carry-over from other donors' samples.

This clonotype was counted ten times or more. DNA for the CDR3: TGTGCCAGCAGTTCCCTACGTCTAGGGGGGCGCGCAGGAAACACCATATATTTT. Its translation: CASSSLRLGGRAGNTIYF. This chain connects TRBV6-5 to TRBJ1-3; D is perhaps TRBD1 (6 bases). V shed 4 bases and J shed 4 bases, with 23 bases lying between them. CDR1 is MNHEY and CDR2 is SVGAGI in the germline V gene. This CDR3 spans 18 amino acids.

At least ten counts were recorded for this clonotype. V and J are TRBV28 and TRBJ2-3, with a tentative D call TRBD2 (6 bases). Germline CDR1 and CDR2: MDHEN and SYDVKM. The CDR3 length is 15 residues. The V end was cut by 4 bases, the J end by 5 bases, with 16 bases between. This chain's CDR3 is CASSSDGLEGDTQYF. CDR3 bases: TGTGCCAGCAGTTCAGACGGCTTGGAGGGAGATACGCAGTATTTT.

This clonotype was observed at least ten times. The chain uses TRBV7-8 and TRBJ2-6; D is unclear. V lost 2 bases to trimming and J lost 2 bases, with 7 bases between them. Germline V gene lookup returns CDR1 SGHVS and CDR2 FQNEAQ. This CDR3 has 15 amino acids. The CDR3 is CASSLIGPGANVLTF. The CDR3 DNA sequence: TGTGCCAGCAGCTTAATAGGGCCTGGGGCCAACGTCCTGACTTTC.

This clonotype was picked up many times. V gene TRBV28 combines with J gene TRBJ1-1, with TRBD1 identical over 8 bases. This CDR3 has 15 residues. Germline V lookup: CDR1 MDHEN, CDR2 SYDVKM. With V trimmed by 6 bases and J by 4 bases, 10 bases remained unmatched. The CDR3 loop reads CASRESQGVFTEAFF. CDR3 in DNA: TGTGCCAGCAGGGAATCACAGGGGGTTTTCACTGAAGCTTTCTTT.

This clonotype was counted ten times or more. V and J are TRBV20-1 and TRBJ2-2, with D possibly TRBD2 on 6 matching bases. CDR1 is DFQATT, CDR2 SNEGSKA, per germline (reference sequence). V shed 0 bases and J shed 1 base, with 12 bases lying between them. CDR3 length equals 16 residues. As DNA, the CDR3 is TGCAGTGCTAGAGATGGAAATAGCGGGAACACCGGGGAGCTGTTTTTT. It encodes CSARDGNSGNTGELFF.

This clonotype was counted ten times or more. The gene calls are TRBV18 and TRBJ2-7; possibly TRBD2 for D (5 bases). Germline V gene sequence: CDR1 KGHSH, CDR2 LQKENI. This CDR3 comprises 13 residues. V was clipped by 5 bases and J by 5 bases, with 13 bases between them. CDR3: CASSSDYGDEQYF. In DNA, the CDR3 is TGTGCCAGCTCATCCGATTACGGGGACGAGCAGTACTTC.

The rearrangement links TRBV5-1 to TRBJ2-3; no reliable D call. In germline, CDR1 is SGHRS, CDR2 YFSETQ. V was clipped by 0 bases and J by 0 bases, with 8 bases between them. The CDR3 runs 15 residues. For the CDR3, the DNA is TGCGCCAGCAGCTTGGAACTGGCAAGCACAGATACGCAGTATTTT. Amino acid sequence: CASSLELASTDTQYF.

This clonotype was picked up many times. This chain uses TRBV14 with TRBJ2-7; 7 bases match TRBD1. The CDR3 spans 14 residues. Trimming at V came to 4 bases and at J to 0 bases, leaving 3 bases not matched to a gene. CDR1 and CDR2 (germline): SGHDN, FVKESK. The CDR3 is CASSPRQGSYEQYF. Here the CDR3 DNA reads TGTGCCAGCAGCCCGAGACAGGGCTCCTACGAGCAGTACTTC. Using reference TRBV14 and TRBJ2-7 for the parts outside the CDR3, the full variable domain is EAGVTQFPSHSVIEKGQTVTLRCDPISGHDNLYWYRRVMGKEIKFLLHFVKESKQDESGMPNNRFLAERTGGTYSTLKVQPAELEDSGVYFCASSPRQGSYEQYFGPGTRLTVT.

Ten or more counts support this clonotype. CDR3 sequence reads: CASSLLSTDTDTQYF. CDR3 coding DNA: TGTGCCAGCAGCTTACTATCCACCGATACAGATACGCAGTATTTT. This chain links TRBV7-2 with TRBJ2-3; D is unclear. V was pared by 2 bases and J by 3 bases, with 12 bases between. Germline V CDR1 and CDR2: SGHTA, FQGNSA. This CDR3 is built from 15 residues.

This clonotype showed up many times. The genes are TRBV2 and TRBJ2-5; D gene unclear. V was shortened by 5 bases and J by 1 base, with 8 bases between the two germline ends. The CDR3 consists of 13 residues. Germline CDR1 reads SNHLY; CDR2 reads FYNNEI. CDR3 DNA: TGTGCCAGCAGTCGGTGGGGCCAAGAGACCCAGTACTTC. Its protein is CASSRWGQETQYF.